This TCR beta chain was captured by sequencing in a study of T cell changes during pregnancy in multiple sclerosis. Assay: immunoSEQ multiplex PCR; the TCRdb copy retains only in-frame clones and omits some. The data contain tens of thousands of clones, approximately 91% of them singletons. Trimming took 1 base from V and 10 from J, leaving 5 bases between them. This CDR3 is 11 amino acids long. Germline V gene data show CDR1 as ENHRY and CDR2 as SYGVKD. The source material was CD4+ T cells from peripheral blood mononuclear cells, sampled in the first trimester of pregnancy. This clonotype was obtained from a female donor with multiple sclerosis, enrolled in a pregnancy study. The V and J genes are TRBV10-3 and TRBJ2-1; D not resolved. The CDR3 coding sequence is TGTGCCATCAGTGAGTGGCAGGAGCAGTTCTTC. This sequence encodes CAISEWQEQFF.